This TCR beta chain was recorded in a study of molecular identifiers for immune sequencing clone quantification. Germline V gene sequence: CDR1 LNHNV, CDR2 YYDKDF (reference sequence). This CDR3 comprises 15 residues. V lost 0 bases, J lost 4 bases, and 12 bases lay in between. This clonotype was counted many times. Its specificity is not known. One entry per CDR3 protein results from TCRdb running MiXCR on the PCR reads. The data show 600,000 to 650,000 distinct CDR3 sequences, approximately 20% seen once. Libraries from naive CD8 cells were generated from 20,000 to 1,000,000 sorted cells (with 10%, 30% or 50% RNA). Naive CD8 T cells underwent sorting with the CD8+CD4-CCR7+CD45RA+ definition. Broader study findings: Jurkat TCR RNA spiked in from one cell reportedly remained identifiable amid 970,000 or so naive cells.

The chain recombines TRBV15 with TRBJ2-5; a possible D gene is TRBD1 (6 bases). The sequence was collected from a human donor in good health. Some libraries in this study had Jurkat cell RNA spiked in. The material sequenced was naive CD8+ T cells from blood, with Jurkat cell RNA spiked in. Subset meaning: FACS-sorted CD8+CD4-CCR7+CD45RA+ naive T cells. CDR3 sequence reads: CATSRDRGWGETQYF. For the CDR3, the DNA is TGTGCCACCAGCAGAGACAGGGGATGGGGAGAGACCCAGTACTTC. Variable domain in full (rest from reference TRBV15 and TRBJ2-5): DAMVIQNPRYQVTQFGKPVTLSCSQTLNHNVMYWYQQKSSQAPKLLFHYYDKDFNNEADTPDNFQSRRPNTSFCFLDIRSPGLGDTAMYLCATSRDRGWGETQYFGPGTRLLVL.